A selection of T cell receptor beta chains follows, all from one sample in a study of tumor-infiltrating lymphocytes in primary liver carcinoma. Via MiXCR, TCRdb re-called the multiplex PCR reads, giving one row per CDR3 protein. The data show some 200,000 distinct CDR3 sequences, approximately 64% seen once. The sequencing sample was made of peripheral blood. The receptors were sampled from a woman in her fifties or sixties with primary liver carcinoma and hepatitis B virus infection. CDR3s leave out the opening cysteine and the closing phenylalanine or tryptophan. The order of the fields is V gene, J gene, D gene, CDR3 protein. D genes are given only for firm matches.

V: TRBV24-1; J: TRBJ1-2; D: NA; CDR3: ATSDHLAYGYT
V: TRBV29-1; J: TRBJ2-1; D: TRBD2; CDR3: SVKWASGSSYNEQF
V: TRBV6-6; J: TRBJ2-2; D: NA; CDR3: ASSYSIPESGELF
V: TRBV11-3; J: TRBJ1-2; D: TRBD1; CDR3: ASSSRTGEPFRGYT
V: TRBV6-1; J: TRBJ1-5; D: NA; CDR3: ASSQITRGLEQPQH
V: TRBV12-3/TRBV12-4; J: TRBJ1-5; D: TRBD1; CDR3: ASSRDRGNQPQH
V: TRBV12-3/TRBV12-4; J: TRBJ2-7; D: NA; CDR3: ASRDRAGEGEQY
V: TRBV20-1; J: TRBJ2-1; D: TRBD2; CDR3: SARVQNSGSAERF
V: TRBV7-9; J: TRBJ1-1; D: NA; CDR3: ASSSGFFTEAF
V: TRBV5-4; J: TRBJ2-3; D: TRBD2; CDR3: ASSLRPAGDTDTQY
V: TRBV24-1; J: TRBJ2-1; D: TRBD2; CDR3: ATSESYGAGGKDNEQF
V: TRBV12-3/TRBV12-4; J: TRBJ2-3; D: TRBD2; CDR3: ASSPNGGRTDTQY
V: TRBV6-1; J: TRBJ1-4; D: NA; CDR3: AINVDRKTNEKLF
V: TRBV6-2/TRBV6-3; J: TRBJ1-4; D: TRBD1; CDR3: ASSPGDRMSEKLF
V: TRBV2; J: TRBJ2-2; D: NA; CDR3: ASSEAAVNTGELF
V: TRBV28; J: TRBJ1-1; D: TRBD1; CDR3: ASSEIGTANTEAF
V: TRBV5-1; J: TRBJ2-3; D: TRBD2; CDR3: ASRSGGSSDTQY
V: TRBV4-1; J: TRBJ2-5; D: NA; CDR3: ASSQQAEGETQY
V: TRBV18; J: TRBJ2-2; D: NA; CDR3: ASSPSAWANTGELF
V: TRBV5-1; J: TRBJ1-1; D: NA; CDR3: ASETALDIEAF
V: TRBV11-1; J: TRBJ2-1; D: NA; CDR3: ASSSPEGVQF
V: TRBV29-1; J: TRBJ2-1; D: TRBD2; CDR3: SVTRGGTRSYNEQL
V: TRBV11-2; J: TRBJ2-3; D: TRBD2; CDR3: ASSPTGLAGRRRQY